The 20 T cell receptor beta chains below come from one sample, sequenced in a study of CD8 T cells in Susac syndrome. Random hexamers were used to reverse transcribe about 0.45 to 1 ug of RNA. TCRdb passed the immunoSEQ multiplex PCR reads through MiXCR, listing each CDR3 protein once. The sample includes 80,000 to 90,000 distinct CDR3 sequences, 85% to 95% seen only once; the top ten take about 0.32%. The sample was CD8+ T cells from PBMCs. The receptors originated from a human donor in good health.

This clonotype was counted a single time. The V and J genes are TRBV9 and TRBJ2-1; D gene unclear. V lost 1 base and J 10 bases, leaving 9 bases between the germline ends. Germline V gene sequence: CDR1 SGDLS, CDR2 YYNGEE. The CDR3 is made up of 12 amino acids. CDR3 loop: CASSVPRAEQFF. In nucleotides, the CDR3 is TGTGCCAGCAGCGTACCCCGAGCCGAGCAGTTCTTC.

The V call is TRBV9, the J call TRBJ2-2, with 9 bases matching TRBD2. This CDR3 is built from 17 residues. Germline CDR1 and CDR2: SGDLS and YYNGEE. Trimming removed 0 bases from V and 4 bases from J; junction bases left unmatched: 7. CDR3 protein: CASSVEPGTSLTGELFF. CDR3 nucleotide sequence: TGTGCCAGCAGCGTAGAGCCCGGGACTAGCCTCACCGGGGAGCTGTTTTTT.

This sequence joins TRBV5-1 and TRBJ2-2; perhaps TRBD2 as D (5 bases). The V end lost 1 base, the J end lost 4 bases, and 14 bases lay between the germline ends. This CDR3 comprises 16 residues. CDR1 SGHRS and CDR2 YFSETQ come from the germline V gene. Here the CDR3 reads CASSLMVRELTGELFF. The CDR3 DNA reads TGCGCCAGCAGCTTGATGGTCCGGGAACTCACCGGGGAGCTGTTTTTT.

J is TRBJ1-6 and V is TRBV6-5, with D possibly being TRBD1 (6 bases). V was trimmed by 2 bases and J by 9 bases, leaving 14 bases between them. Germline loops: CDR1 MNHEY, CDR2 SVGAGI. The length of the CDR3 is 15 residues. This CDR3 is CASSYQGRGSSPLHF. The CDR3 DNA follows: TGTGCCAGCAGTTACCAGGGCAGGGGCAGTTCACCCCTCCACTTT.

This clonotype is a singleton in its sample. The chain carries TRBV7-2 and TRBJ1-5; 7 bases agree with TRBD1. Germline V gene data show CDR1 as SGHTA and CDR2 as FQGNSA. With V trimmed by 4 bases and J by 4 bases, 7 bases remained unmatched. This CDR3 region has 15 residues. The CDR3 DNA follows: TGTGCCAGCAGCTCCAGGGGGGCCCCTAATCAGCCCCAGCATTTT. Amino acid sequence: CASSSRGAPNQPQHF.

The chain carries TRBV27 and TRBJ2-1, with 8 bases matching TRBD1. This CDR3 has 11 residues. V lost 10 bases and J lost 7; bases outside the gene matches: 3. From germline, CDR1 is MNHEY and CDR2 SMNVEV (reference sequence). CDR3 protein: CATNRGNEQFF. In nucleotides, the CDR3 is TGTGCCACCAACAGGGGGAATGAGCAGTTCTTC.

V usage is TRBV15 and J usage is TRBJ2-3; D is possibly TRBD1 (5 bases). The germline gives CDR1 LNHNV, CDR2 YYDKDF (reference sequence). V was trimmed by 4 bases and J by 4 bases, leaving 12 bases between them. This CDR3 has 14 amino acids. The CDR3 DNA is TGTGCCACCAGCAAAGTAGTGGGGCCAGATACGCAGTATTTT. This encodes CATSKVVGPDTQYF. Drawing the rest from reference TRBV15 and TRBJ2-3, the complete variable domain is DAMVIQNPRYQVTQFGKPVTLSCSQTLNHNVMYWYQQKSSQAPKLLFHYYDKDFNNEADTPDNFQSRRPNTSFCFLDIRSPGLGDTAMYLCATSKVVGPDTQYFGPGTRLTVL.

This clonotype was seen once. J is TRBJ1-1 and V is TRBV6-1, with D possibly TRBD1 on 6 matching bases. Between the trimmed V and J ends, which lost 4 bases and 6 bases, there was a span of 9 bases. This CDR3 has 12 amino acids. CDR1 is MNHNS, CDR2 SASEGT, per germline. The CDR3 region is CASSGGHAEAFF. The CDR3 region has the DNA TGTGCCAGCAGTGGGGGGCACGCTGAAGCTTTCTTT.

V gene TRBV7-9 combines with J gene TRBJ2-6, with D hard to call. V gave up 5 bases and J gave up 0 bases, with 11 bases separating them. CDR1 and CDR2 (germline): SEHNR, FQNEAQ (reference sequence). The CDR3 has 16 residues. The CDR3 sequence: CASSPHKDSGANVLTF. The CDR3 coding sequence is TGTGCCAGCAGCCCCCATAAGGACTCTGGGGCCAACGTCCTGACTTTC.

This chain uses TRBV29-1 with TRBJ2-1; weak D call: TRBD2 (6 bases). The CDR3 spans 14 residues. Germline V gene sequence: CDR1 SQVTM, CDR2 ANQGSEA. Trimming took 5 bases from V and 2 from J, leaving 13 bases between them. In DNA form, the CDR3 reads TGCAGCGTTCAAACTAGCTCGGCCTACAATGAGCAGTTCTTC. Translation gives CSVQTSSAYNEQFF.

The chain uses TRBV5-6 and TRBJ2-7; a weak D match, TRBD1 (6 bases). This CDR3 is 14 amino acids long. V lost 2 bases and J lost 2, with 11 bases in between. Germline CDR1 SGHDT, CDR2 YYEEEE. The CDR3 sequence: CASSFWGRTYEQYF. The CDR3 coding sequence is TGTGCCAGCAGCTTTTGGGGGCGAACCTACGAGCAGTACTTC.

This sequence joins TRBV20-1 and TRBJ2-4, with D perhaps matching TRBD1 (5 bases). The CDR3 runs to 15 residues. From germline, CDR1 is DFQATT and CDR2 SNEGSKA (reference sequence). Trimming shortened V by 6 bases and J by 0 bases, and 15 bases separated the two germline ends. The CDR3 bases are TGCAGTGCCACCTTTGGGGCCGCAGCCAAAAACATTCAGTACTTC. It translates to CSATFGAAAKNIQYF.

The V call is TRBV5-1, the J call TRBJ2-6, with D maybe TRBD1 (5 bases). Trimming removed 0 bases from V and 1 base from J, with 8 bases in between. CDR1 SGHRS and CDR2 YFSETQ come from the germline V gene. The CDR3 contains 16 residues. The CDR3, as DNA: TGCGCCAGCAGCTTGGAAGGGGCGTCTGGGGCCAACGTCCTGACTTTC. Residues: CASSLEGASGANVLTF.

Comment on this clonotype: One junction end disagrees with the germline gene, perhaps due to a read error. This chain uses TRBV7-9 with TRBJ2-5; TRBD2 aligns across 12 bases. This CDR3 comprises 11 residues. Germline assignment: CDR1 SEHNR and CDR2 FQNEAQ (reference sequence). CDR3 sequence (DNA): TGTGCCAGCAGCTCATCTAGCGGGGGGGACTTC. It translates to CASSSSSGGDF.

This clonotype has just one count. The J gene is TRBJ2-1, the V gene TRBV5-4; D could derive from TRBD1 or TRBD2 (5 bases each). V shed 0 bases and J shed 0 bases, with 13 bases lying between them. Germline loops: CDR1 SGHNT, CDR2 YYREEE (reference sequence). There are 17 residues in the CDR3. CDR3 in DNA: TGTGCCAGCAGCTTGGCTGGGGACGGAATCTCCTACAATGAGCAGTTCTTC. It translates to CASSLAGDGISYNEQFF.

The chain joins TRBV15 to TRBJ2-5, with D unresolved. There are 15 residues in the CDR3. Trimming shortened V by 1 base and J by 0 bases, and 9 bases separated the two germline ends. Germline CDR1 LNHNV, CDR2 YYDKDF (reference sequence). The CDR3 spells CATSRAAFDQETQYF. CDR3 coding DNA: TGTGCCACCAGCAGAGCAGCTTTCGACCAAGAGACCCAGTACTTC.

This sequence joins TRBV19 and TRBJ1-3; D gene unclear. The CDR3 spans 12 residues. Germline-derived CDR1 and CDR2 are LNHDA and SQIVND (reference sequence). V shed 9 bases and J shed 3 bases, with 9 bases lying between them. The DNA for the CDR3 is TGTGCCAGCGGGGAAATTGGAAACACCATATATTTT. Translating it yields CASGEIGNTIYF.

J is TRBJ2-3 and V is TRBV18; no firm D call. CDR1 and CDR2 (germline): KGHSH, LQKENI. The CDR3 sequence is 15 residues long. The V gene lost 3 bases and the J gene lost 2 bases, with 12 bases spanning the gap. CDR3 DNA: TGTGCCAGCTCACCCGAAGTGATAACCACAGATACGCAGTATTTT. This codes for CASSPEVITTDTQYF.

This clonotype was counted once. This chain links TRBV10-3 with TRBJ2-2; D is undetermined. Trimming pared 11 bases from V and 2 bases from J, leaving 6 bases between. The CDR3 is 11 amino acids. Germline V gene lookup returns CDR1 ENHRY and CDR2 SYGVKD. Here the CDR3 reads CAAENTGELFF. The CDR3 DNA reads as TGTGCCGCGGAAAACACCGGGGAGCTGTTTTTT.

The CDR3 loop is CASAYTAGPYEQYF. In nucleotides, the CDR3 is TGTGCCAGTGCTTATACAGCGGGCCCCTACGAGCAGTACTTC. The V call is TRBV19, the J call TRBJ2-7; weak D call: TRBD2 (6 bases). Germline assignment: CDR1 LNHDA and CDR2 SQIVND (reference sequence). The CDR3 extends over 14 amino acids. V was pared by 8 bases and J by 2 bases, with 16 bases between. The full variable domain, with the rest looked up from reference TRBV19 and TRBJ2-7, is DGGITQSPKYLFRKEGQNVTLSCEQNLNHDAMYWYRQDPGQGLRLIYYSQIVNDFQKGDIAEGYSVSREKKESFPLTVTSAQKNPTAFYLCASAYTAGPYEQYFGPGTRLTVT.